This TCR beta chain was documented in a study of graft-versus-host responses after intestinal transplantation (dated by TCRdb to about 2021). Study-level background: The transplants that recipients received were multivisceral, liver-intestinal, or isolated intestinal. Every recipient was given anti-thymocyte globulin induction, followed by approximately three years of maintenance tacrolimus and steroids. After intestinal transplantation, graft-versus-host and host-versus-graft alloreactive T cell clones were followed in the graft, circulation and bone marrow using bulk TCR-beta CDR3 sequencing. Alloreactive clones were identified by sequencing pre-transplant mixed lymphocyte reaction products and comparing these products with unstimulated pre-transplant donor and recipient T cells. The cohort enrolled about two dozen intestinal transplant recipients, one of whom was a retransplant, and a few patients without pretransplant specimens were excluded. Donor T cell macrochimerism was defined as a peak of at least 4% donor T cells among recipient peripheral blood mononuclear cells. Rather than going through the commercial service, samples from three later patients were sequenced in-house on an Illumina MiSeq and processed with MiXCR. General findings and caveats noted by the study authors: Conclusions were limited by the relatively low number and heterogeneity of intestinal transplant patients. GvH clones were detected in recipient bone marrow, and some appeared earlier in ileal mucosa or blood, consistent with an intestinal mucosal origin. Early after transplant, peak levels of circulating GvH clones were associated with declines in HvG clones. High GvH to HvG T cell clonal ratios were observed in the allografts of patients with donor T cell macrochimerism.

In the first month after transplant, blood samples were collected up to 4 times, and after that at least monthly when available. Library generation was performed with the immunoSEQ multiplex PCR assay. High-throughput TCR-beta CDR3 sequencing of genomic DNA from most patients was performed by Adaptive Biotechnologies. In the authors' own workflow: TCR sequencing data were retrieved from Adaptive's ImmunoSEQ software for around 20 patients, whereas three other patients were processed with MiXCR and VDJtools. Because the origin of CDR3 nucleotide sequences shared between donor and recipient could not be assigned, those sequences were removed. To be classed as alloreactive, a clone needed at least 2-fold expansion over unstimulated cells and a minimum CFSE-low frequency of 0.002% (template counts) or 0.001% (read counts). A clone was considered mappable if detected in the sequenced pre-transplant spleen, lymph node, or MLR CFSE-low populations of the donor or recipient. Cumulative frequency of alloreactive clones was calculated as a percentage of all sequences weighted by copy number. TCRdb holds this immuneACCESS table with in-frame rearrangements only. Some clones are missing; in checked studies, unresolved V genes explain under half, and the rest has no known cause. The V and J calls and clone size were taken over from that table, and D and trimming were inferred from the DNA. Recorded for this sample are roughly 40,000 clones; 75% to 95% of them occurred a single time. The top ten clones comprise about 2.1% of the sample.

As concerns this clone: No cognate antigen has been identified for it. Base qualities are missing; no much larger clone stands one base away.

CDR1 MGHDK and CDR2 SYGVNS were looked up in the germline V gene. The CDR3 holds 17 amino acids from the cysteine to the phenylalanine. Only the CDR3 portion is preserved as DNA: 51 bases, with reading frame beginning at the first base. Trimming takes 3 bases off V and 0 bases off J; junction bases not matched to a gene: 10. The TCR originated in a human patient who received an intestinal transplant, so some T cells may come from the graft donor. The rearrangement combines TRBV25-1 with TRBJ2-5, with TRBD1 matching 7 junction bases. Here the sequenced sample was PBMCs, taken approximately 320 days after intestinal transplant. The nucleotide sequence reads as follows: TGTGCCAGCAGTGAGCTCGGGACAGTTCTCCACCAAGAGACCCAGTACTTC. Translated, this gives CASSELGTVLHQETQYF.